Here is one TCR beta chain with its context. Its target is not known. The entry originates in a study of PD-1 blockade in classical Hodgkin lymphoma. General observations from the study: Before treatment, TCR diversity in newly diagnosed patients was reportedly lower than in healthy donors. The origin of the repertoire differences remains undefined, with disease activity or prior therapy as possible causes.

The CDR3 is 10 amino acids. Germline lookup yields CDR1 GTSNPN and CDR2 SVGIG (reference sequence). V was shortened by 1 base and J by 3 bases, with 0 bases between the two germline ends. TCRdb's table, derived via immunoSEQ multiplex PCR, lists solely in-frame clones and lacks some. The repertoire holds around 26,000 clones, with 85% to 95% as singletons. Time point reported: newly diagnosed, previously untreated cHL patient sample. Comparator PBMCs were from newly diagnosed, untreated classical Hodgkin lymphoma. Sample: peripheral blood mononuclear cells (PBMCs). This chain joins TRBV30 and TRBJ2-5; D gene ambiguous. The receptor's source is a human donor with classical Hodgkin lymphoma. The CDR3 DNA sequence: TGTGCCTGGAGTGAAGAGACCCAGTACTTC. This encodes CAWSEETQYF.